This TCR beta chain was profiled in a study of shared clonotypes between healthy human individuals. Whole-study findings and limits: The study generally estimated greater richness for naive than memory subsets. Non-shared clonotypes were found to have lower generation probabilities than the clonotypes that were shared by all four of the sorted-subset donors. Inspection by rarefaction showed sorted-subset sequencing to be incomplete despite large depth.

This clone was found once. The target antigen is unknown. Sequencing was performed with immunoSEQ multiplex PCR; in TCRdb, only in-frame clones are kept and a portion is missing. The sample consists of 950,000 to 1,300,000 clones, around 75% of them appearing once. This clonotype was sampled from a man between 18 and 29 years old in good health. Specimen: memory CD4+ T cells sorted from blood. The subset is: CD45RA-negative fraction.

For the CDR3, the DNA is TGTGCCAGCAGTTCCCGGACAGGGGGTACAGATACGCAGTATTTT. Its translation: CASSSRTGGTDTQYF. The chain links TRBV28 to TRBJ2-3, with TRBD1 matching over 10 bases. The CDR3 spans 15 residues. The V gene end was trimmed by 4 bases and the J gene end by 3 bases; junction bases not matched to a gene: 4. The germline gives CDR1 MDHEN, CDR2 SYDVKM.